The present entry profiles one TCR beta chain with its context. Its antigen is undetermined. CDR3 length equals 15 residues. V lost 2 bases, J lost 2 bases, and 5 bases stayed unmatched. Germline assignment: CDR1 MNHNS and CDR2 SASEGT. The data belong to a study of cytomegalovirus exposure and HLA in healthy donors. Findings and caveats of the study: The study labeled 164 TCR beta chains cytomegalovirus-associated. In an earlier analysis, about 87% or about 30%: the productive usage of most TCR beta V segments. Later analysis indicated greater clonal expansion among HLA-associated TCR beta chains than among equally common other chains.

PCR amplification relied on 60 Vbeta primers (plus 13 Jbeta primers). Produced via immunoSEQ multiplex PCR; TCRdb's table is partial and in-frame only. The sample comprises 90,000 to 100,000 clones, around 69% of which are singletons, and 3% to 5% rests with the top ten. The sample taken for sequencing was PBMCs. The V call is TRBV6-1, the J call TRBJ2-7, with 8 bases that match TRBD2. The receptor comes from a man aged 30 to 45 in good health and CMV-seronegative. CDR3 residues: CASSEKAGGPYEQYF. The CDR3 DNA is TGTGCCAGCAGTGAAAAGGCGGGAGGCCCCTACGAGCAGTACTTC.